This T cell receptor (beta chain) was sequenced in a study of T cell responses to AZD1222 COVID-19 vaccine. Trimming left V 3 bases short and J 7 bases short, with 13 bases between. Germline CDR1 SGHTA, CDR2 FQGNSA. There are 14 residues in the CDR3. Findings of the study overall: The donor cohort was predominantly white British with a female majority, and clonal diversity may have been underestimated. Among those given AZD1222, only five or six were seropositive at baseline. Sampled repertoires all dated from after the peak T cell response.

With regard to this clone: The antigen is unknown.

The protocol was immunoSEQ multiplex PCR, while the TCRdb copy is restricted to in-frame clones and leaves out a portion. This repertoire shows 70,000 to 80,000 clones, 80% found once; its top ten account for 47%. Investigators merged groups given second doses at roughly 4 or roughly 12 weeks. This specimen consisted of peripheral blood, obtained 28 days after the second AZD1222 dose. The clonotype was recovered from an adult who received the AZD1222 COVID-19 vaccine. The V and J genes are TRBV7-2 and TRBJ1-5; D possibly corresponds to TRBD1 (6 bases). Written as DNA, the CDR3 is TGTGCCAGCAGCTTTAACAGGGATAGACAGCCCCAGCATTTT. Encoded protein: CASSFNRDRQPQHF.